Listed below are T cell receptor beta chains from one sample, sequenced in a study of T cells in Graves' hyperthyroidism and ophthalmopathy. TCRdb re-called the multiplex PCR reads through MiXCR, storing one row per CDR3 protein. Among about 520,000 distinct CDR3 sequences listed, around a quarter were seen once. The sample comprised blood. The receptors were sampled from a woman aged 30 to 39 with Graves' ophthalmopathy. The CDR3 runs from the conserved cysteine through the conserved F or W. The D gene is left open where the match is weak. Expanded clones get a size class; other rows say once, few or many, or leave the size out.

D	size	V	J	DNA	CDR3
NA	many	TRBV7-2	TRBJ1-2	TGTGCCAGCAGCTTACAGGGTTACTATGGCTACACCTTC	CASSLQGYYGYTF
TRBD1	NA	TRBV18	TRBJ1-3	TGTGCCAGCGCGAATAAAGGGACAGATCGAAACACCATATATTTT	CASANKGTDRNTIYF
NA	many	TRBV14	TRBJ1-2	TGTGCCAGCAGCCCTGCTCGGGGAAACTATGGCTACACCTTC	CASSPARGNYGYTF
TRBD1	NA	TRBV12-3/TRBV12-4	TRBJ2-4	TGTGCCAGCAGCGACAGGGGGGCCATTCAGTACTTC	CASSDRGAIQYF
NA	many	TRBV12-3/TRBV12-4	TRBJ1-2	TGTGCCAGCAGTTGGGGAGGGAGGGGCGGCTACACCTTC	CASSWGGRGGYTF
NA	many	TRBV6-5	TRBJ1-2	TGTGCCAGCGATGCCGGCAGGGCTTTCTATGGCTACACCTTC	CASDAGRAFYGYTF
TRBD1	many	TRBV20-1	TRBJ2-7	TGCAGTGCAATACAGGGGGCGCAGGGCGAGCAGTACTTC	CSAIQGAQGEQYF
TRBD1	many	TRBV6-4	TRBJ1-1	TGTGCCAGCAGCCCAACCCTGGACAGGGTGACGAACACTGAAGCTTTCTTT	CASSPTLDRVTNTEAFF
TRBD1	many	TRBV2	TRBJ2-4	TGTGCCAGCAGGGCCGGACAGGGGAAAAACATTCAGTACTTC	CASRAGQGKNIQYF
NA	NA	TRBV20-1	TRBJ2-5	TGCAGTGCTAGAGATCCCGTGGACCAAGAGACCCAGTACTTC	CSARDPVDQETQYF
NA	many	TRBV19	TRBJ1-2	TGTGCCAGTACCCCCTCTTTAATCGTCTATGGCTACACCTTC	CASTPSLIVYGYTF
TRBD1	NA	TRBV19	TRBJ1-1	TGTGCCAGTAGTACCCGGGGACAGGGGCGGACTGAAGCTTTCTTT	CASSTRGQGRTEAFF
TRBD1	many	TRBV3-1	TRBJ1-2	TGTGCCAGCAGGGCAACAGGGGGCAGTGGGTATGGCTACACCTTC	CASRATGGSGYGYTF
NA	many	TRBV2	TRBJ2-5	TGTGCCAGCGAGGGACTCAAATATGGGACCCAGTACTTC	CASEGLKYGTQYF
TRBD2	many	TRBV6-1	TRBJ2-7	TGTGCCAGCAGTGAAGTGTTGCCGGGACTAGCGGGGTATACGGCTACCGAGCAGTACTTC	CASSEVLPGLAGYTATEQYF
NA	many	TRBV6-1	TRBJ1-1	TGTGCCAGCAGTGAAGTGAAAGGGGGGGACTTT	CASSEVKGGDF
NA	NA	TRBV7-8	TRBJ2-2	TGTGCCAGCAGCTCAGTCAGGGCCGGGGAGCTGTTTTTT	CASSSVRAGELFF
NA	NA	TRBV12-5	TRBJ1-1	TGTGCTAGTGGTCTGGTGGGGACAATAAGCACTGAAGCTTTCTTT	CASGLVGTISTEAFF
TRBD2	NA	TRBV5-6	TRBJ2-3	TGTGCCAGCAGCTTGGTCGCGACTAGCGGGGGCCCTAGCACAGATACGCAGTATTTT	CASSLVATSGGPSTDTQYF
TRBD2	many	TRBV6-1	TRBJ2-2	TGTGCCAGCAGGTCTAGCGGGGGTCGGGAGCTGTTTTTT	CASRSSGGRELFF
NA	NA	TRBV7-9	TRBJ2-4	TGTGCCAGCAGCTTGGACCCTACCAAAAACATTAAGTACTTC	CASSLDPTKNIKYF
TRBD1	many	TRBV15	TRBJ2-7	TGTGCCACCAGCCTTAGACAGGGGCTAGACGAGCAGTACTTC	CATSLRQGLDEQYF
NA	many	TRBV9	TRBJ1-3	TGTGCCAGCAGCGTAGATCAGGGAAACACTGGAAACACCATATATTTT	CASSVDQGNTGNTIYF
NA	many	TRBV15	TRBJ2-5	TGTGCCACCAGCAGAGGGGTGGAGACCCAGTACTTC	CATSRGVETQYF
TRBD2	many	TRBV7-9	TRBJ2-3	TGTGCCAGCAGCCGGACTAGCGAGGCAGATACGCAGTATTTT	CASSRTSEADTQYF
NA	NA	TRBV30	TRBJ2-5	TGTGCCTGGAGGGTTCTAGAGACCCAGTACTTC	CAWRVLETQYF
TRBD1	many	TRBV12-3/TRBV12-4	TRBJ1-1	TGTGCCAGCAGGGGGGACAGTATAGCTTTCTTT	CASRGDSIAFF
NA	NA	TRBV12-3/TRBV12-4	TRBJ1-5	TGTGCCAGCATGGCGGGTGCCCAGCAGCCCCAGCATTTT	CASMAGAQQPQHF
TRBD1	many	TRBV27	TRBJ2-3	TGTGCCAGCAGTGACAGGGGATCAACAGATACGCAGTATTTT	CASSDRGSTDTQYF
NA	NA	TRBV11-2	TRBJ2-2	TGTGCCAGCAGATTAGATGGGGGATACGCGAACACCGGGGAGCTGTTTTTT	CASRLDGGYANTGELFF
NA	many	TRBV19	TRBJ2-2	TGTGCCAGTATTTCGGTATTCGGATACACCGGGGAGCTGTTTTTT	CASISVFGYTGELFF
NA	many	TRBV7-9	TRBJ1-1	TGTGCCAGCAGCTTAACGGAAGTGAGGGAAGCTTTCTTT	CASSLTEVREAFF
NA	NA	TRBV6-1	TRBJ1-1	TGTGCCAGCAATACCTATTTGGGGGGGGCCACTGAAGCATTCTTT	CASNTYLGGATEAFF
NA	many	TRBV6-2/TRBV6-3	TRBJ1-1	TGTGCCAGCAGTTACTCGTCAGAATGGAACACTGAAGCTTTCTTT	CASSYSSEWNTEAFF
NA	many	TRBV7-2	TRBJ2-5	TGTGCCAGCAGCTTGTCCCACCAAGAGACCCAGTACTTC	CASSLSHQETQYF
NA	many	TRBV5-1	TRBJ1-2	TGCGCCAGCAGCTTGGTGGCGGAAGATGGCTACACCTTC	CASSLVAEDGYTF
NA	NA	TRBV3-1	TRBJ1-5	TGTGCCAGCAGCCAAGATATCGGGGGTAATAGCAATCAGCCCCAGCATTTT	CASSQDIGGNSNQPQHF
NA	NA	TRBV5-6	TRBJ2-5	TGTGCCAGCAGCTTGCGAGGAAGTGGACAAGAGACCCAGTACTTC	CASSLRGSGQETQYF
TRBD1	few	TRBV2	TRBJ1-1	TGTGCCAGCAACCCGTGGACAGGGGGCGCCCAGACTGAAGCTTTCTTT	CASNPWTGGAQTEAFF
NA	many	TRBV6-2/TRBV6-3	TRBJ2-2	TGTGCCAGCAGTTATTCCAGATTGGGCGGGGAGCTGTTTTTT	CASSYSRLGGELFF
NA	NA	TRBV27	TRBJ1-6	TGTGCCAGCAGTTTATCCTTTATCGCAGGGGCTAATTCACCCCTCCACTTT	CASSLSFIAGANSPLHF
NA	few	TRBV4-2	TRBJ2-4	TGTGCCAGCAGCCAAGTTCCGGGTTCCAAAAACATTCAGTACTTC	CASSQVPGSKNIQYF
TRBD1	NA	TRBV27	TRBJ1-1	TGTGCCAGCAGTCCCATCGGGACAGGGGTTGGCACTGAAGCTTTCTTT	CASSPIGTGVGTEAFF
TRBD1	few	TRBV6-5	TRBJ2-2	TGTGCCAGCAGTTACCCTCGGGACAGGGGCCCCCCCGGGGAGCTGTTTTTT	CASSYPRDRGPPGELFF
NA	NA	TRBV12-3/TRBV12-4	TRBJ1-2	TGTGCCAGCACCTTCAGGGGTTCGGGAGGCTACACCTTC	CASTFRGSGGYTF
NA	many	TRBV14	TRBJ2-7	TGTGCCAGCAGCCAAGATCTCTACGCCGGCGAGCAGTACTTC	CASSQDLYAGEQYF